This TCR beta chain stems from a study of tissue T cells after allogeneic stem cell transplantation. This CDR3 contains 16 residues. TCRbeta CDR3 was sequenced at survey depth with template counts. TCRdb's copy holds only in-frame clones and misses some; the assay was immunoSEQ multiplex PCR. The top ten hold about 26% of the sample, which has several thousand clones, just under 70% seen once. Autopsy tissues spanned esophagus to rectum, liver, skin, and lymphoid organs including spleen. As regards this clone: Its specificity is not known.

Study conclusions and caveats: Anatomically similar tissues had similar TCR repertoires within each patient.

The chain links TRBV21-1 to TRBJ2-3; TRBD2 reflects the table's D call only, with no check against the DNA. TRBV21-1 is a listed pseudogene. The origin of this receptor is a woman aged 18-50 years with breast cancer. This specimen was tissue from the stomach, taken at autopsy. CDR3 DNA sequence: TGTGCCAGCAGTCTTGGGACTAGCGGAAACACAGATACGCAGTATTTT. Translating gives CASSLGTSGNTDTQYF.